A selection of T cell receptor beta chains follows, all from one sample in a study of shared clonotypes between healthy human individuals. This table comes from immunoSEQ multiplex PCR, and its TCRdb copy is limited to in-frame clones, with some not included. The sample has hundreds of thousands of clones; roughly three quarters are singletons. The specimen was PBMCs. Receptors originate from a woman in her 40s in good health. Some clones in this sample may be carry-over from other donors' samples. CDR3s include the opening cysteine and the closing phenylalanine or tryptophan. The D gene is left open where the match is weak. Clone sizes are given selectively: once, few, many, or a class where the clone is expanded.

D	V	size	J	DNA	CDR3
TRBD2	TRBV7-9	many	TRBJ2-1	TGTGCCAGCAGTTATCGGACTAGCGGGAGAGATGAGCAGTTCTTC	CASSYRTSGRDEQFF
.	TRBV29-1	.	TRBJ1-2	TGCAGCGTTGAAGATGAGTCGGACACTTCCTATGGCTACACCTTC	CSVEDESDTSYGYTF
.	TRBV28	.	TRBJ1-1	TGTGCCATCCACAACAGGGTTGGGAACACTGAAGCTTTCTTT	CAIHNRVGNTEAFF
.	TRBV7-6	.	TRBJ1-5	TGTGCCAGCAGCCCCCGCGGGGGTACAAGCAATCAGCCCCAGCATTTT	CASSPRGGTSNQPQHF
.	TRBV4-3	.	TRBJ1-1	TGCGCCAGCAGCGGCCTCATGAACACTGAAGCTTTCTTT	CASSGLMNTEAFF
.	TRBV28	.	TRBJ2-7	TGTGCCAGCAGCTCTATTCGGGGCATCCGATCCCTCTACGAGCAGTACTTC	CASSSIRGIRSLYEQYF
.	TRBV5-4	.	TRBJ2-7	TGTGCCAGCAGCCCCGGGACTCCCGAGCAGTACTTC	CASSPGTPEQYF
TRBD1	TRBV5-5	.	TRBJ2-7	TGTGCCAGCAGCTCGGGACAGGACTCCTACGAGCAGTACTTC	CASSSGQDSYEQYF
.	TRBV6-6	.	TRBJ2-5	TGTGCCAGCAGGCCCCCAGGGGCGGTGGAGACCCAGTACTTC	CASRPPGAVETQYF
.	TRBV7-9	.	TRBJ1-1	TGTGCCAGCAGCTTAACGGGGGGTCCGGGCACTGAAGCTTTCTTT	CASSLTGGPGTEAFF
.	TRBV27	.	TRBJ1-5	TGTGCCAGCAGTTTGACAAATATTAGCAATCAGCCCCAGCATTTT	CASSLTNISNQPQHF
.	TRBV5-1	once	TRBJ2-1	TGCGCCAGCAGGGAAAGTGGGAATGAGCAGTTCTTC	CASRESGNEQFF
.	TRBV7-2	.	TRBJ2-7	TGTGCCAGCAGCTTAGGGTTAGCGCGCTCCTACGAGCAGTACTTC	CASSLGLARSYEQYF